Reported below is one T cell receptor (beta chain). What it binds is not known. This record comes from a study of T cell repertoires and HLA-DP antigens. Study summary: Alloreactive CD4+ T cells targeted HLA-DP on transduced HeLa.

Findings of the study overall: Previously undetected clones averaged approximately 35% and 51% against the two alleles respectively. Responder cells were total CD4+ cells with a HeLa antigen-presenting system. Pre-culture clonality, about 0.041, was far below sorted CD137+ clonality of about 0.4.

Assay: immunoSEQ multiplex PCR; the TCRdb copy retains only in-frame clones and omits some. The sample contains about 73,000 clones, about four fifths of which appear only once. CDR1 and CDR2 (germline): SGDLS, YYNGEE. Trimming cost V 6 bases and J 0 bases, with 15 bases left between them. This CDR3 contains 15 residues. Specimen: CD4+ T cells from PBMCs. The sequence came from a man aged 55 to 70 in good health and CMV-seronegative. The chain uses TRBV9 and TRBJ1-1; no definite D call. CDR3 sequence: CASTQGPGMNTEAFF. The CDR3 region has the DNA TGTGCCAGCACCCAAGGTCCGGGGATGAACACTGAAGCTTTCTTT.